One and the same sample provided the 8 T cell receptor beta chains below, sequenced in a study of shared clonotypes between healthy human individuals. Assay: immunoSEQ multiplex PCR; the TCRdb copy retains only in-frame clones and omits some. The table includes 1,500,000 or so clones, 96% detected once. Material for sequencing was naive CD4+ T cells sorted from blood. Specified subset: CD45RA+ positively selected. The receptor set was obtained from a man aged 25-45 years in good health.

The rearrangement links TRBV10-3 to TRBJ2-2, with D possibly matching TRBD1 (5 bases). Germline V gene data show CDR1 as ENHRY and CDR2 as SYGVKD. Between the trimmed V and J ends, which lost 3 bases and 0 bases, there was a span of 5 bases. The CDR3 sequence is 14 residues long. Here the CDR3 reads CAISEQANTGELFF. DNA for the CDR3: TGTGCCATCAGTGAACAGGCGAACACCGGGGAGCTGTTTTTT.

The chain combines TRBV5-4 with TRBJ2-7; either TRBD1 or TRBD2 may fit D (5 bases each). CDR3 length: 16 amino acids. Germline V gives CDR1 SGHNT, CDR2 YYREEE (reference sequence). With 0 bases removed from V and 2 bases from J, the gap between germline ends came to 15 bases. This chain's CDR3 is CASSLASGRATYEQYF. CDR3 nucleotide sequence: TGTGCCAGCAGCTTGGCCAGCGGCAGGGCTACCTACGAGCAGTACTTC.

Here the CDR3 DNA reads TGTGCCAGCTCACCACCGACAGGGCCTAACACTGAAGCTTTCTTT. Translated: CASSPPTGPNTEAFF. J is TRBJ1-1 and V is TRBV18; 7 nucleotides line up with TRBD1. In germline, CDR1 is KGHSH, CDR2 LQKENI. This CDR3 is 15 amino acids long. J gave up 2 bases and V 0 bases, and 3 bases lay outside the gene matches.

The chain employs TRBV10-2 and TRBJ2-2; a weak D match, TRBD1 (6 bases). Germline V lookup: CDR1 WSHSY, CDR2 SAAADI. The V end lost 3 bases, the J end lost 3 bases, and 8 bases lay between the germline ends. The CDR3 sequence is 14 residues long. As DNA, the CDR3 is TGCGCCAGCAGTGACACAGGGTACACCGGGGAGCTGTTTTTT. Protein sequence: CASSDTGYTGELFF.

The chain carries TRBV7-9 and TRBJ2-1, with TRBD2 as a possible D gene (6 bases). The germline gives CDR1 SEHNR, CDR2 FQNEAQ (reference sequence). V lost 7 bases and J 6 bases, leaving 16 bases between the germline ends. CDR3 length equals 14 residues. This CDR3 is CASTDRIGGNEQFF. CDR3 DNA: TGTGCCAGCACCGACAGAATCGGGGGCAATGAGCAGTTCTTC.

This chain joins TRBV2 and TRBJ2-2; tentative D call: TRBD1 (5 bases). V was clipped by 2 bases and J by 4 bases, with 8 bases between them. Germline CDR1 is SNHLY and CDR2 is FYNNEI. The CDR3 totals 14 residues. CDR3 sequence reads: CASSEQGPTGELFF. The CDR3 DNA sequence: TGTGCCAGCAGTGAACAGGGTCCCACCGGGGAGCTGTTTTTT.

V gene TRBV19 combines with J gene TRBJ2-7, with TRBD2 as a possible D gene (5 bases). There are 18 residues in the CDR3. The V and J ends lost 4 bases and 1 base respectively, with 23 bases between them. CDR1 is LNHDA and CDR2 is SQIVND in the germline V gene (reference sequence). CDR3 sequence (DNA): TGTGCCAGTAGTAGGCAGCTCCACCGAGGGCAGATATCCTACGAGCAGTACTTC. Translating it yields CASSRQLHRGQISYEQYF. Drawing the rest from reference TRBV19 and TRBJ2-7, the complete variable domain is DGGITQSPKYLFRKEGQNVTLSCEQNLNHDAMYWYRQDPGQGLRLIYYSQIVNDFQKGDIAEGYSVSREKKESFPLTVTSAQKNPTAFYLCASSRQLHRGQISYEQYFGPGTRLTVT.

This chain connects TRBV2 to TRBJ2-2; D uncertain. CDR1 SNHLY and CDR2 FYNNEI come from the germline V gene. Trimming took off 7 bases at V and 6 bases at J, with 12 bases between the two ends. The CDR3 covers 13 residues. CDR3 sequence reads: CASTQSRPGELFF. CDR3 bases: TGTGCCAGCACCCAGTCACGGCCCGGGGAGCTGTTTTTT. Variable domain in full (rest from reference TRBV2 and TRBJ2-2): EPEVTQTPSHQVTQMGQEVILRCVPISNHLYFYWYRQILGQKVEFLVSFYNNEISEKSEIFDDQFSVERPDGSNFTLKIRSTKLEDSAMYFCASTQSRPGELFFGEGSRLTVL.